Each of the 32 T cell receptor beta chains below was sequenced from the same sample in a study of cytomegalovirus exposure and HLA in healthy donors. PCR was performed using 60 Vbeta and 13 Jbeta primers. The assay was immunoSEQ multiplex PCR, and TCRdb's table has in-frame clones only and misses some. The data hold 150,000 to 200,000 clones, with approximately 84% observed a single time. Sequences were obtained from PBMCs. The source of these receptors is a woman in her forties or fifties in good health and CMV-seropositive.

The V call is TRBV5-1, the J call TRBJ2-5, with TRBD2 identical over 15 bases. This CDR3 is built from 17 residues. Unmatched junction bases numbered 9, after V lost 4 bases and J lost 5 bases. The germline V gene encodes CDR1 SGHRS and CDR2 YFSETQ. The CDR3 bases are TGCGCCAGCAGCCCCGGACTAGCGGGGGGGCCGGAGGAGACCCAGTACTTC. Protein sequence: CASSPGLAGGPEETQYF.

This clone appeared once. The chain couples TRBV10-3 to TRBJ2-5; TRBD2 matches at 8 bases. CDR3 length: 14 residues. The germline CDR1 and CDR2 sequences are ENHRY and SYGVKD. The V segment lost 11 bases and the J segment 1 base; nucleotides outside the gene matches: 9. In DNA, the CDR3 is TGTGCCCCTCGGCCGGGACTAGTCCAAGAGACCCAGTACTTC. Protein product: CAPRPGLVQETQYF.

The rearrangement links TRBV6-5 to TRBJ1-3; D remains ambiguous. Germline V gene data show CDR1 as MNHEY and CDR2 as SVGAGI. There are 15 residues in the CDR3. Between the trimmed V and J ends, which lost 6 bases and 3 bases, there was a span of 15 bases. For the CDR3, the DNA is TGTGCCAGCAGCGTACCCCGAGAGTATGGAAACACCATATATTTT. Protein product: CASSVPREYGNTIYF.

The chain links TRBV6-6 to TRBJ1-2; no clear D. The CDR3 runs to 15 residues. Germline CDR1 is MNHNY and CDR2 is SVGAGI (reference sequence). Trimming left V 5 bases short and J 2 bases short, with 15 bases between. The CDR3 is CASSPSGLLNYGYTF. CDR3 bases: TGTGCCAGCAGTCCCAGTGGCTTATTAAACTATGGCTACACCTTC.

This CDR3 reads CASSERDKYSYGYTF. The CDR3 region has the DNA TGTGCCAGTAGTGAAAGGGACAAATACTCATATGGCTACACCTTC. The genes are TRBV19 and TRBJ1-2, with D possibly TRBD1 on 6 matching bases. Trimming pared 5 bases from V and 5 bases from J, leaving 18 bases between. Germline V CDR1 and CDR2: LNHDA, SQIVND (reference sequence). The CDR3 covers 15 residues.

The genes are TRBV5-4 and TRBJ2-5; tentatively, D is TRBD2 (5 bases). V lost 0 bases to trimming and J lost 5 bases, with 14 bases between them. This CDR3 region has 15 residues. Germline values: CDR1 SGHNT, CDR2 YYREEE (reference sequence). CDR3 sequence (DNA): TGTGCCAGCAGCTTGGACCCTAGCACCGGGGAGACCCAGTACTTC. This sequence encodes CASSLDPSTGETQYF.

The rearrangement uses TRBV5-4 and TRBJ1-6, with D perhaps TRBD1 (6 bases). Trimming pared 3 bases from V and 4 bases from J, leaving 8 bases between. Germline V gene sequence: CDR1 SGHNT, CDR2 YYREEE (reference sequence). This CDR3 is 14 amino acids long. CDR3 DNA sequence: TGTGCCAGCAGCTCCCAGGGGTATAATTCACCCCTCCACTTT. Translating it yields CASSSQGYNSPLHF.

The rearrangement uses TRBV5-1 and TRBJ2-5, with 9 bases identical to TRBD1. Germline-derived CDR1 and CDR2 are SGHRS and YFSETQ. Trimming removed 1 base from V and 5 bases from J; junction bases left unmatched: 6. The CDR3 runs 15 residues. The DNA of the CDR3 is TGCGCCAGCAGCTTGAACAGGGGGCCGCGGGAGACCCAGTACTTC. Translated: CASSLNRGPRETQYF.

The chain recombines TRBV7-9 with TRBJ2-7; 11 nucleotides align to TRBD2. With 5 bases clipped from V and 6 bases from J, the junction kept 6 bases outside the gene matches. This CDR3 is 14 amino acids long. Germline CDR1 SEHNR, CDR2 FQNEAQ (reference sequence). In nucleotides, the CDR3 is TGTGCCAGCAGCAAACTAGCGGGGGAGGTCGAGCAGTACTTC. Its protein is CASSKLAGEVEQYF.

V gene TRBV28 combines with J gene TRBJ2-5; TRBD1 aligns across 9 bases. The J call may be incorrect, as the DNA end agrees better with TRBJ2-7. The CDR3 consists of 18 residues. CDR1 is MDHEN and CDR2 is SYDVKM in the germline V gene. The CDR3 coding sequence is TGTGCCAGCAGTTTTAGTAGTCTTTGGGGACAGGGATCCTACGAGCAGTACTTC. It translates to CASSFSSLWGQGSYEQYF.

The chain is built from TRBV4-2 and TRBJ2-7, with 7 nucleotides matching TRBD1. This CDR3 contains 14 residues. V lost 5 bases and J lost 2; bases outside the gene matches: 6. Germline V gene data show CDR1 as LGHNA and CDR2 as YNFKEQ. In DNA, the CDR3 is TGTGCCAGCAGCAAGGCGACAGGGACCTACGAGCAGTACTTC. Amino acid sequence: CASSKATGTYEQYF.

This sequence joins TRBV5-6 and TRBJ1-2; D perhaps matches TRBD1 (6 bases). Germline V lookup: CDR1 SGHDT, CDR2 YYEEEE. The V end was cut by 4 bases, the J end by 2 bases, with 12 bases between. The CDR3 totals 14 residues. CDR3 sequence reads: CASSRQVGNYGYTF. The CDR3 DNA follows: TGTGCCAGCAGCCGACAGGTGGGAAACTATGGCTACACCTTC.

The chain combines TRBV18 with TRBJ2-3, with 9 bases matching TRBD2. Trimming at V came to 2 bases and at J to 4 bases, leaving 4 bases not matched to a gene. Germline V gene lookup returns CDR1 KGHSH and CDR2 LQKENI. The CDR3 is 15 amino acids. The CDR3 loop reads CASSPSAGGPDTQYF. The DNA of the CDR3 is TGTGCCAGCTCACCATCAGCGGGGGGCCCAGATACGCAGTATTTT.

The rearrangement uses TRBV6-5 and TRBJ2-2, with TRBD2 matching over 7 bases. The germline V gene encodes CDR1 MNHEY and CDR2 SVGAGI. Losses at the gene ends were 6 bases for V and 3 bases for J; bases not matched to a gene: 7. The length of the CDR3 is 15 residues. CDR3 residues: CASSSMGGDTGELFF. DNA of the CDR3: TGTGCCAGCAGCTCGATGGGGGGGGACACCGGGGAGCTGTTTTTT.

V and J are TRBV6-6 and TRBJ2-1; 8 nucleotides align to TRBD2. Germline V lookup: CDR1 MNHNY, CDR2 SVGAGI (reference sequence). The CDR3 length is 15 residues. V lost 0 bases and J lost 4; bases outside the gene matches: 2. The CDR3 spells CASSYSREGYNEQFF. The CDR3 region has the DNA TGTGCCAGCAGTTACTCCCGGGAGGGGTACAATGAGCAGTTCTTC.

J is TRBJ1-5 and V is TRBV18; perhaps TRBD1 as D (5 bases). The germline V and J ends were trimmed by 3 bases and 0 bases, with 18 bases remaining between them. The CDR3 sequence is 18 residues long. Germline V lookup: CDR1 KGHSH, CDR2 LQKENI. CDR3: CASSPDSLVLYSNQPQHF. The CDR3 DNA follows: TGTGCCAGCTCACCCGACAGCCTGGTTCTCTATAGCAATCAGCCCCAGCATTTT.

In nucleotides, the CDR3 is TGTGCCAGCAGCTCCTTCAATCAGCCCCAGCATTTT. Its translation is CASSSFNQPQHF. This chain connects TRBV7-2 to TRBJ1-5, with no clear D. In germline, CDR1 is SGHTA, CDR2 FQGNSA. This CDR3 has 12 residues. V gave up 4 bases and J gave up 3 bases, with 4 bases separating them.

V and J are TRBV6-6 and TRBJ1-1; tentative D call: TRBD1 (5 bases). The germline V gene encodes CDR1 MNHNY and CDR2 SVGAGI (reference sequence). V was cut by 4 bases and J by 2 bases, with 17 bases left in between. CDR3 size: 16 residues. In DNA, the CDR3 is TGTGCCAGCAGTTTAATACTTTCAGGGTTCAACACTGAAGCTTTCTTT. Translated: CASSLILSGFNTEAFF.

The chain couples TRBV9 to TRBJ1-6; D call uncertain. This CDR3 spans 16 amino acids. V was shortened by 3 bases and J by 0 bases, with 10 bases between the two germline ends. CDR1 is SGDLS and CDR2 is YYNGEE in the germline V gene. Here the CDR3 DNA reads TGTGCCAGCAGCGGTAAGACGGGCTCCTATAATTCACCCCTCCACTTT. Protein: CASSGKTGSYNSPLHF.

V gene TRBV23-1 combines with J gene TRBJ1-5; unclear D gene. TRBV23-1 is designated an ORF whose function remains uncertain. Trimming cost V 7 bases and J 7 bases, with 23 bases left between them. The CDR3 is 16 amino acids. DNA for the CDR3: TGCGCCAGCACCTCAATAGTTCAGGTTAGGTACCAGCCCCAGCATTTT. Translation: CASTSIVQVRYQPQHF.

As concerns this clone: Germline and junction disagree at one end, which may indicate a read error. The chain combines TRBV4-1 with TRBJ2-1, with TRBD2 identical over 10 bases. The CDR3 sequence is 15 residues long. Per the germline V gene, CDR1 is MGHRA and CDR2 is YSYEKL. CDR3 residues: CASSPPSGGYNEQFF. CDR3 in DNA: TGTGCCAGCAGCCCGCCTAGCGGGGGCTACAATGAGCAGTTCTTC.

The J gene is TRBJ1-1, the V gene TRBV27, with D possibly being TRBD1 (6 bases). This CDR3 contains 16 residues. V was cut by 8 bases and J by 4 bases, with 23 bases left in between. Germline lookup yields CDR1 MNHEY and CDR2 SMNVEV (reference sequence). The CDR3 nucleotides are TGTGCCAGCTCGCGGGCCATGGGGGCTGGGGGCACTGAAGCTTTCTTT. It yields the protein CASSRAMGAGGTEAFF.

V and J are TRBV6-6 and TRBJ2-2, with 9 bases lining up with TRBD1. V shed 5 bases, J shed 6 bases, and the junction held 4 bases outside the gene matches. CDR1 MNHNY and CDR2 SVGAGI come from the germline V gene (reference sequence). The CDR3 runs to 14 residues. The CDR3 here is CASSPGQGSGELFF. The CDR3 DNA reads as TGTGCCAGCAGTCCGGGACAGGGATCCGGGGAGCTGTTTTTT.

Note on this clone: A junction end diverges from the germline sequence, so it may reflect a read error. The chain carries TRBV7-9 and TRBJ2-5, with a possible D match to TRBD2 (7 bases). Germline V CDR1 and CDR2: SEHNR, FQNEAQ (reference sequence). This CDR3 contains 16 residues. CDR3 sequence: CSSSSFAGALEEPQYF. The CDR3 region has the DNA TGTTCCAGCAGCTCGTTCGCGGGGGCCCTCGAAGAACCCCAGTACTTC.

V and J are TRBV7-2 and TRBJ2-3, with 7 bases that match TRBD2. CDR1 and CDR2 (germline): SGHTA, FQGNSA. The trim removed 5 bases at V and 5 bases at J, leaving 10 bases unmatched. CDR3 length equals 15 residues. The CDR3 DNA reads TGTGCCAGCAGCACCACTAGCGCTCTGGGAGATACGCAGTATTTT. Translating gives CASSTTSALGDTQYF.

The genes are TRBV29-1 and TRBJ1-2; D ambiguous. The CDR3 is 12 residues long. V was trimmed by 6 bases and J by 2 bases, leaving 10 bases between them. The V gene's germline CDR1 is SQVTM and CDR2 ANQGSEA. CDR3 sequence: CSVGETNYGYTF. CDR3 nucleotide sequence: TGCAGCGTCGGGGAAACCAACTATGGCTACACCTTC.

The CDR3 loop reads CASSLGQHTGELFF. As DNA, the CDR3 is TGTGCCAGCAGTTTAGGACAGCACACCGGGGAGCTGTTTTTT. This chain connects TRBV28 to TRBJ2-2, with D possibly matching TRBD1 (6 bases). V lost 2 bases and J lost 3, with 7 bases in between. CDR3 length: 14 residues. From germline, CDR1 is MDHEN and CDR2 SYDVKM.

This clone showed up just a few times. This chain joins TRBV5-8 and TRBJ2-3; no definite D call. This CDR3 comprises 16 residues. V was trimmed by 4 bases and J by 3 bases, leaving 18 bases between them. Germline V gene lookup returns CDR1 SGHTS and CDR2 YDEGEE. The CDR3 sequence: CASSLPVSRLTDTQYF. The DNA for the CDR3 is TGTGCCAGCAGCCTTCCGGTTTCGCGATTGACAGATACGCAGTATTTT.

This clone was seen just once. The CDR3, as DNA: TGTGCCAGCAGTGAATGGGCAGGGAACACTGAAGCTTTCTTT. The encoded protein is CASSEWAGNTEAFF. This rearrangement joins TRBV25-1 to TRBJ1-1; no definite D call. The CDR3 loop spans 14 amino acids. Looked up from germline, CDR1 is MGHDK and CDR2 is SYGVNS. V gave up 1 base and J gave up 1 base, with 7 bases separating them.

The chain couples TRBV11-2 to TRBJ2-1, with TRBD2 matching over 8 bases. CDR3 length: 14 residues. J was trimmed by 10 bases and V by 4 bases; bases with no gene match: 9. Germline V gene lookup returns CDR1 SGHAT and CDR2 FQNNGV. The CDR3 protein is CASSSRIAGNEQFF. CDR3 coding DNA: TGTGCCAGCAGCTCGCGGATAGCGGGGAACGAGCAGTTCTTC.

The rearrangement links TRBV19 to TRBJ2-3; maybe TRBD1 (6 bases). V lost 8 bases to trimming and J lost 1 base, with 10 bases between them. The CDR3 contains 13 residues. The germline V gene encodes CDR1 LNHDA and CDR2 SQIVND (reference sequence). The CDR3 sequence is CASGTPGTDTQYF. CDR3 coding DNA: TGTGCCAGTGGGACACCCGGCACAGATACGCAGTATTTT.

The V gene is TRBV15, the J gene TRBJ2-7; D is unclear. The CDR3 is 12 residues long. V shed 0 bases and J shed 4 bases, with 4 bases lying between them. CDR1 LNHNV and CDR2 YYDKDF come from the germline V gene (reference sequence). The chain's CDR3 is CATSRDSYEQYF. CDR3 sequence (DNA): TGTGCCACCAGCAGAGATAGTTACGAGCAGTACTTC.